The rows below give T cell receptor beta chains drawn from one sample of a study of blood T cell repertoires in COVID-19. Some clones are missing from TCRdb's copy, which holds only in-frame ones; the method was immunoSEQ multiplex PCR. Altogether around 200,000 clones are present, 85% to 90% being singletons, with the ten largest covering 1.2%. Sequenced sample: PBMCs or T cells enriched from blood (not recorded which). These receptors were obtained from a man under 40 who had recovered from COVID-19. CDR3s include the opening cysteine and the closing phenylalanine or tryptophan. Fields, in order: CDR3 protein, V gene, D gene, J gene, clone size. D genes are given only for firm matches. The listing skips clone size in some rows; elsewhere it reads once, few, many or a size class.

cdr3_aa: CASSQDLGPSPLHF
v_call: TRBV3-1/TRBV3-2
d_call: NA
j_call: TRBJ1-6
clone_size: NA

cdr3_aa: CASSEDRGVDGYTF
v_call: TRBV11-2
d_call: TRBD1
j_call: TRBJ1-2
clone_size: NA

cdr3_aa: CATSRDPGAIPPIPETQYF
v_call: TRBV15
d_call: NA
j_call: TRBJ2-5
clone_size: NA

cdr3_aa: CASSRAQGNGYEQYF
v_call: TRBV4-1
d_call: NA
j_call: TRBJ2-7
clone_size: NA

cdr3_aa: CASSVDPGGTEAFF
v_call: TRBV9
d_call: TRBD1
j_call: TRBJ1-1
clone_size: NA

cdr3_aa: CASSLAGDANQPQHF
v_call: TRBV5-1
d_call: NA
j_call: TRBJ1-5
clone_size: NA

cdr3_aa: CATSRRDRGQNEQFF
v_call: TRBV15
d_call: TRBD1
j_call: TRBJ2-1
clone_size: NA

cdr3_aa: CASSSTGQGLYEQYF
v_call: TRBV5-1
d_call: TRBD1
j_call: TRBJ2-7
clone_size: NA

cdr3_aa: CASSTSRATGPRGYLYGYTF
v_call: TRBV19
d_call: NA
j_call: TRBJ1-2
clone_size: NA

cdr3_aa: CASSQDRGQKNYGYTF
v_call: TRBV4-3
d_call: TRBD1
j_call: TRBJ1-2
clone_size: NA

cdr3_aa: CASSLQGLAGGPSKNIQYF
v_call: TRBV7-9
d_call: TRBD2
j_call: TRBJ2-4
clone_size: once

cdr3_aa: CASSVTPGLSEKLFF
v_call: TRBV6-1
d_call: NA
j_call: TRBJ1-4
clone_size: NA

cdr3_aa: CASSPGTEAFF
v_call: TRBV12-3/TRBV12-4
d_call: NA
j_call: TRBJ1-1
clone_size: once

cdr3_aa: CASSSLQTSGRVRETQYF
v_call: TRBV5-1
d_call: TRBD2
j_call: TRBJ2-5
clone_size: NA

cdr3_aa: CASSLTALNTGELFF
v_call: TRBV7-2
d_call: NA
j_call: TRBJ2-2
clone_size: NA

cdr3_aa: CASSLLGEDQPQHF
v_call: TRBV5-1
d_call: NA
j_call: TRBJ1-5
clone_size: NA

cdr3_aa: CASSERGKVYEQYF
v_call: TRBV10-1
d_call: NA
j_call: TRBJ2-7
clone_size: NA

cdr3_aa: CATGQSYSYNSPLHF
v_call: TRBV10-3
d_call: TRBD1
j_call: TRBJ1-6
clone_size: NA

cdr3_aa: CASATNQGYTEAFF
v_call: TRBV18
d_call: NA
j_call: TRBJ1-1
clone_size: NA

cdr3_aa: CASSLGRIQETQYF
v_call: TRBV13
d_call: NA
j_call: TRBJ2-5
clone_size: NA

cdr3_aa: CASSIDRAPYEQYF
v_call: TRBV28
d_call: TRBD1
j_call: TRBJ2-7
clone_size: NA

cdr3_aa: CASSQDRGTSYEQYF
v_call: TRBV5-1
d_call: TRBD1
j_call: TRBJ2-7
clone_size: NA

cdr3_aa: CASSLGDRELNSPLHF
v_call: TRBV5-1
d_call: TRBD1
j_call: TRBJ1-6
clone_size: NA

cdr3_aa: CASSPQGNTGELFF
v_call: TRBV4-3
d_call: NA
j_call: TRBJ2-2
clone_size: NA

cdr3_aa: CASSPPGTGTEAFF
v_call: TRBV28
d_call: TRBD1
j_call: TRBJ1-1
clone_size: NA

cdr3_aa: CASSLPPYEQFF
v_call: TRBV7-9
d_call: NA
j_call: TRBJ2-1
clone_size: NA

cdr3_aa: CASSSLPVAHEQFF
v_call: TRBV5-4
d_call: NA
j_call: TRBJ2-1
clone_size: NA

cdr3_aa: CSAQRGVTQYF
v_call: TRBV20-1
d_call: TRBD2
j_call: TRBJ2-5
clone_size: NA